Ten or more counts support the clone carrying this TCR beta chain. The antigen is unknown. If patients had other autoimmune diseases, uncontrolled infections, pregnancy or lactation, they were excluded. This entry is derived from a study of Graves' ophthalmopathy and Graves' hyperthyroidism. Study context: Untreated patients at initial diagnosis provided peripheral blood.

Study observations and caveats: A majority of expanded thyroid clonotypes exceeding 0.001 frequency were likewise present in blood. The model achieved 70.59% sensitivity and 72.22% specificity for ophthalmopathy progression.

TCR beta CDR3 regions were amplified from RNA transcripts. The authors performed first-round RT-PCR with HTBI primers and then a second-round multiplex PCR. TCRdb passed the multiplex PCR reads through MiXCR, listing each CDR3 protein once. The sample lists roughly 170,000 distinct CDR3 sequences, roughly two fifths seen once, with around 8.9% in the top ten. Sequenced sample: peripheral blood. The sequence came from a man aged 30 to 45 with Graves' ophthalmopathy.

CDR3 sequence: CASSQDRRTGYWQPQHF. Here the CDR3 DNA reads TGCGCCAGCAGCCAAGACCGCCGGACAGGCTATTGGCAGCCCCAGCATTTT. The chain employs TRBV4-3 and TRBJ1-5, with 7 bases that match TRBD1. The CDR3 covers 17 residues. Trimming removed 0 bases from V and 7 bases from J; junction bases left unmatched: 12. Germline assignment: CDR1 LGHNA and CDR2 YSLEER.